This T cell receptor (beta chain) is from a study of cytomegalovirus exposure and HLA in healthy donors. Study-wide results and limits: Earlier analysis found most TCR beta V segments productive about 87% or about 30% of the time. An assumption of roughly uniform sequencing depth across donors underlay the presence/absence analyses.

The PCR employed 60 Vbeta primers together with 13 Jbeta primers. Method: immunoSEQ multiplex PCR; TCRdb's copy keeps in-frame clones and lacks some. The top ten hold 4% of the sample, which has about 150,000 clones, over 65% seen once. This CDR3 has 13 residues. CDR1 and CDR2 from the germline V gene are GTSNPN and SVGIG (reference sequence). The V gene end was trimmed by 3 bases and the J gene end by 1 base; junction bases not matched to a gene: 3. Despite likely unrecorded immune exposures, the donors were nominally healthy at the time of sampling. On this clone itself: Antigen unknown.

The TCR originated in a woman aged 40 to 50 in good health and CMV-seronegative. The sample comprised PBMCs. The chain couples TRBV30 to TRBJ2-7; 7 bases are a match to TRBD2. In DNA form, the CDR3 reads TGTGCCTGGAGGTTAGCGGGTTCCTACGAGCAGTACTTC. Its protein product is CAWRLAGSYEQYF. The complete variable domain, with remaining parts taken from reference TRBV30 and TRBJ2-7, reads SQTIHQWPATLVQPVGSPLSLECTVEGTSNPNLYWYRQAAGRGLQLLFYSVGIGQISSEVPQNLSASRPQDRQFILSSKKLLLSDSGFYLCAWRLAGSYEQYFGPGTRLTVT.